The 14 T cell receptor beta chains listed next were all sequenced from one sample in a study of shared clonotypes between healthy human individuals. Sequencing was performed with immunoSEQ multiplex PCR; in TCRdb, only in-frame clones are kept and a portion is missing. The sample has under 1,100,000 clones, approximately 68% seen once. The source material was memory CD4+ T cells sorted from blood. Subset noted: CD45RA-negative fraction. The receptor set was obtained from a man between 18 and 29 years old in good health.

The gene calls are TRBV10-3 and TRBJ2-7; TRBD1 matches 11 bases. The ends lost 5 bases at V and 1 base at J; junction bases unmatched: 4. The CDR3 totals 15 residues. Germline CDR1 reads ENHRY; CDR2 reads SYGVKD. CDR3 coding DNA: TGTGCCATCAGTAAGGGACAGGGGGGATCCTACGAGCAGTACTTC. It yields the protein CAISKGQGGSYEQYF.

This sequence joins TRBV6-6 and TRBJ2-4; TRBD2 matches at 8 bases. From germline, CDR1 is MNHNY and CDR2 SVGAGI (reference sequence). Trimming took 6 bases from V and 1 from J; bases not matched to a gene: 5. The length of the CDR3 is 15 residues. CDR3 DNA: TGTGCCAGCAGCCTGCCGGGGGGGGCCAAAAACATTCAGTACTTC. Amino acid sequence: CASSLPGGAKNIQYF.

The chain links TRBV29-1 to TRBJ2-3; TRBD1 aligns across 9 bases. After removal of 6 bases from V and 6 bases from J, the junction contained 7 bases not matched to a gene. The CDR3 has 13 residues. Germline V lookup: CDR1 SQVTM, CDR2 ANQGSEA. The CDR3 DNA sequence: TGCAGCGTGGATCAGACAGGGGGGGATACGCAGTATTTT. Protein: CSVDQTGGDTQYF.

The rearrangement uses TRBV7-2 and TRBJ1-6; D unclear. This CDR3 is 15 amino acids long. Germline V lookup: CDR1 SGHTA, CDR2 FQGNSA. V shed 1 base and J shed 13 bases, with 17 bases lying between them. CDR3 bases: TGTGCCAGCAGCTTAGAAGTAGGGAGGACCAAGCCCCTCCACTTT. Its translation: CASSLEVGRTKPLHF.

V and J are TRBV6-1 and TRBJ1-2, with 7 bases fitting TRBD1. Germline CDR1 and CDR2: MNHNS and SASEGT. There are 14 residues in the CDR3. V lost 4 bases to trimming and J lost 7 bases; unmatched junction nucleotides: 9. The chain's CDR3 is CASSVTGATPGYTF. CDR3 bases: TGTGCCAGCAGTGTTACAGGGGCGACTCCTGGCTACACCTTC.

V usage is TRBV11-3 and J usage is TRBJ2-2; D remains unclear. Germline lookup yields CDR1 SGHNT and CDR2 YENEEA. The CDR3 is made up of 12 amino acids. Trimming pared 4 bases from V and 7 bases from J, leaving 7 bases between. The DNA of the CDR3 is TGTGCCAGCAGCTCCTATCTCGGGGAGCTGTTTTTT. Translated: CASSSYLGELFF.

The chain links TRBV25-1 to TRBJ2-7, with 9 bases aligning to TRBD2. Per germline, CDR1 MGHDK and CDR2 SYGVNS. This CDR3 has 15 residues. V dropped 1 base and J dropped 7; count of bases not matched to a gene: 8. This chain's CDR3 is CASSEFAGGPGEQYF. The CDR3 DNA sequence: TGTGCCAGCAGTGAATTTGCGGGGGGGCCGGGGGAGCAGTACTTC.

This clone was seen only a few times. The CDR3 nucleotides read TGTGCCAGCAGCTTCGGTAGCGGGGGGAACACCGGGGAGCTGTTTTTT. Protein product: CASSFGSGGNTGELFF. J is TRBJ2-2 and V is TRBV7-9, with 9 bases identical to TRBD2. Per germline, CDR1 SEHNR and CDR2 FQNEAQ (reference sequence). CDR3 size: 16 residues. The V segment lost 3 bases and the J segment 1 base; nucleotides outside the gene matches: 3. The full variable domain, with the rest looked up from reference TRBV7-9 and TRBJ2-2, is DTGVSQNPRHKITKRGQNVTFRCDPISEHNRLYWYRQTLGQGPEFLTYFQNEAQLEKSRLLSDRFSAERPKGSFSTLEIQRTEQGDSAMYLCASSFGSGGNTGELFFGEGSRLTVL.

The J gene is TRBJ1-5, the V gene TRBV12-5; no definite D call. CDR1 is LGHNT and CDR2 is FRNRAP in the germline V gene. CDR3 length: 14 amino acids. Between the trimmed V and J ends, which lost 5 bases and 2 bases, there was a span of 10 bases. CDR3 region: CASGPSGGNQPQHF. The CDR3, as DNA: TGTGCTAGTGGTCCCTCGGGCGGCAATCAGCCCCAGCATTTT. Drawing the rest from reference TRBV12-5 and TRBJ1-5, the complete variable domain is DARVTQTPRHKVTEMGQEVTMRCQPILGHNTVFWYRQTMMQGLELLAYFRNRAPLDDSGMPKDRFSAEMPDATLATLKIQPSEPRDSAVYFCASGPSGGNQPQHFGDGTRLSIL.

This clone appeared a few times. The chain recombines TRBV5-1 with TRBJ1-5; 9 nucleotides match TRBD1. The CDR3 is 16 residues long. V was clipped by 4 bases and J by 4 bases; unmatched bases: 9. Germline V gene sequence: CDR1 SGHRS, CDR2 YFSETQ. CDR3: CASSLGTGKKNQPQHF. DNA for the CDR3: TGCGCCAGCAGCCTGGGGACAGGGAAGAAGAATCAGCCCCAGCATTTT.

The chain combines TRBV10-1 with TRBJ2-3; TRBD2 matches at 11 bases. Germline V gives CDR1 WNHNN, CDR2 SYGVQD (reference sequence). The CDR3 covers 15 residues. V shed 3 bases, J shed 5 bases, and the junction held 4 bases outside the gene matches. CDR3 loop: CASSELGLAGDTQYF. The CDR3 DNA reads as TGCGCCAGCAGTGAACTTGGACTAGCGGGAGATACGCAGTATTTT.

The sample holds a few counts of this clone. This rearrangement joins TRBV6-6 to TRBJ2-2; the D is unclear. This CDR3 region has 13 residues. Germline V CDR1 and CDR2: MNHNY, SVGAGI (reference sequence). Trimming stripped 6 bases from V and 5 bases from J, with 10 bases between. The CDR3 region is CASRGRATGELFF. The DNA for the CDR3 is TGTGCCAGCAGAGGAAGGGCGACCGGGGAGCTGTTTTTT.

Points on this clone: Other DNA sequences of this sample code for an identical CDR3. V and J are TRBV7-2 and TRBJ1-5, with 9 bases fitting TRBD1. V shed 5 bases, J shed 7 bases, and the junction held 6 bases outside the gene matches. Germline V gene lookup returns CDR1 SGHTA and CDR2 FQGNSA. This CDR3 region has 14 residues. CDR3 protein: CASSLRQGGQPQHF. CDR3 DNA sequence: TGTGCCAGCAGCCTCAGACAGGGGGGACAGCCCCAGCATTTT.

The gene calls are TRBV6-1 and TRBJ2-7; weak D call: TRBD1 (5 bases). CDR3 length: 12 residues. The V and J ends lost 6 bases and 1 base respectively, with 7 bases between them. The germline V gene has CDR1 MNHNS and CDR2 SASEGT. The CDR3, as DNA: TGTGCCAGCAGGACAGCGTCCTACGAGCAGTACTTC. Amino acid sequence: CASRTASYEQYF.